This T cell receptor beta chain was recorded in a study of T cell changes during pregnancy in multiple sclerosis (dated by TCRdb to between 2018 and 2021). Context from the whole study: Changes in the T cell repertoire over the course of pregnancy were examined in this study in women with multiple sclerosis.

On this clone: Its antigen specificity is not known. Base qualities are not at hand, and no much larger clone is one base apart.

The CDR3 covers 16 residues, taking in both the cysteine and the phenylalanine. Of all the DNA, just the CDR3 is kept, 48 bases in frame from base 1. CDR1 and CDR2, looked up from the germline V gene, are SGHVS and FNYEAQ. Trimming takes 2 bases off V and 4 bases off J; junction bases not matched to a gene: 5. Library preparation used the immunoSEQ multiplex PCR assay. As stored in TCRdb, this immuneACCESS dataset retains in-frame rearrangements with V and J assigned. A fraction of the clones does not appear; measured against another copy, unresolved V genes explain less than half of the discrepancy, and the remainder lacks a known reason. For this sample there are 35,000 to 45,000 clones; under 95% appear just once. The top ten constitute over 10% of the sample.

Sequencing was performed on CD8+ T cells from peripheral blood mononuclear cells, taken in the first trimester of pregnancy. The chain was built from TRBV7-6 and TRBJ2-1; 10 junctional bases match TRBD2. This TCR was sampled from a female donor with multiple sclerosis, enrolled in a pregnancy study. Here is the DNA: TGTGCCAGCAGCTTAAGCGGGGGGGATATTTACAATGAGCAGTTCTTC. Its translation is CASSLSGGDIYNEQFF. Joined to the reference TRBV7-6 and TRBJ2-1 proteins, this CDR3 gives the full variable domain: GAGVSQSPRYKVTKRGQDVALRCDPISGHVSLYWYRQALGQGPEFLTYFNYEAQQDKSGLPNDRFSAERPEGSISTLTIQRTEQRDSAMYRCASSLSGGDIYNEQFFGPGTRLTVL.